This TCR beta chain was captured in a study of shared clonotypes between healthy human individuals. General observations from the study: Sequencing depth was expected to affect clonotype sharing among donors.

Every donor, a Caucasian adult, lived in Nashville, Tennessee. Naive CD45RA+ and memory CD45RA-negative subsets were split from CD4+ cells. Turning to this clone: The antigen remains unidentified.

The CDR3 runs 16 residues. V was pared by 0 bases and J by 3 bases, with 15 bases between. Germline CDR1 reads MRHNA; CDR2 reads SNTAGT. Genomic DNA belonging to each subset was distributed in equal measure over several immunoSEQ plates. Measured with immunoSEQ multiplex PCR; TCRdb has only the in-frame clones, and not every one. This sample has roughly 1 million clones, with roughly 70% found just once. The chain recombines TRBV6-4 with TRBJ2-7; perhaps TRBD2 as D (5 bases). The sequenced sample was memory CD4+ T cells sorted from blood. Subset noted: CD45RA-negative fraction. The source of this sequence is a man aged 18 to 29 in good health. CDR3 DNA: TGTGCCAGCAGTGACTCTAGGACTTTACTCAACTACGAGCAGTACTTC. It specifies CASSDSRTLLNYEQYF.